This is a list of T cell receptor beta chains from one sample in a study of T cells in Graves' hyperthyroidism and ophthalmopathy. TCRdb used MiXCR to reprocess the multiplex PCR reads, holding one entry per CDR3 protein. The table lists approximately 270,000 distinct CDR3 sequences, 14% to 15% of them singletons. The source material was blood. These receptors were collected from a woman between 35 and 50 years old with Graves' hyperthyroidism that later progressed to Graves' ophthalmopathy. Each CDR3 is given with its conserved first and last residue. The D gene is left open where the match is weak. Rows give clone size only sometimes, using once, few, many, or a class for an expanded clone.

clone_size	cdr3_length	d_call	j_call	v_call	cdr3_aa	cdr3_nt
many	14	.	TRBJ2-7	TRBV27	CASSQRREHYEQYF	TGTGCCAGCAGTCAACGGAGGGAACACTACGAGCAGTACTTC
many	12	.	TRBJ2-4	TRBV28	CASAWDGSIQYF	TGTGCCAGTGCGTGGGACGGGAGCATTCAGTACTTC
many	17	.	TRBJ1-4	TRBV30	CAWRDIQNLPTNEKLFF	TGTGCCTGGAGGGATATACAGAACCTGCCAACTAATGAAAAACTGTTTTTT
many	15	.	TRBJ2-3	TRBV7-2	CASTGEWLSTDTQYF	TGTGCCAGCACGGGGGAATGGCTTAGCACAGATACGCAGTATTTT
many	12	.	TRBJ2-7	TRBV27	CASSSVGREQYF	TGTGCCAGCAGTTCCGTGGGCAGGGAGCAGTACTTC
many	12	TRBD2	TRBJ2-7	TRBV10-2	CASWDYAYEQYF	TGCGCCAGCTGGGACTATGCCTACGAGCAGTACTTC
many	11	.	TRBJ2-5	TRBV29-1	CSAAQAGTQYF	TGCAGCGCCGCCCAGGCCGGGACCCAGTACTTC
many	16	TRBD1	TRBJ1-1	TRBV19	CASTRQTGSASTEAFF	TGTGCCAGTACCAGACAGACAGGGTCGGCGAGCACTGAAGCTTTCTTT
many	11	TRBD2	TRBJ2-7	TRBV20-1	CSGPLAGRQYF	TGCAGTGGTCCCCTAGCGGGTCGGCAGTACTTC
many	15	TRBD2	TRBJ2-1	TRBV2	CASSELAGSYNEQFF	TGTGCCAGCAGTGAACTAGCGGGGTCCTACAATGAGCAGTTCTTC
many	15	.	TRBJ2-3	TRBV28	CASSLVLSGTDTQYF	TGTGCCAGCAGTTTAGTCCTTTCCGGGACAGATACGCAGTATTTT
.	12	.	TRBJ1-5	TRBV4-2	CASSQTDQPQHF	TGTGCCAGCAGCCAAACGGATCAGCCCCAGCATTTT
.	14	TRBD1	TRBJ2-7	TRBV18	CASSPPDRVGEQYF	TGTGCCAGCTCACCTCCGGACAGGGTCGGAGAGCAGTACTTC
many	12	TRBD1	TRBJ1-2	TRBV13	CASSFDRVGYTF	TGTGCCAGCAGCTTCGACAGGGTTGGCTACACCTTC
many	15	.	TRBJ1-2	TRBV28	CASSLDARVYYGYTF	TGTGCCAGCAGTTTGGATGCGCGTGTGTATTATGGCTACACCTTC
many	13	.	TRBJ2-2	TRBV5-6	CASSRGQPGELFF	TGTGCCAGCAGCAGAGGACAGCCCGGGGAGCTGTTTTTT
.	14	.	TRBJ1-1	TRBV2	CASSESGLNTEAFF	TGTGCCAGCAGTGAATCTGGGTTGAACACTGAAGCTTTCTTT
many	15	.	TRBJ2-1	TRBV29-1	CSVAPVVAAYNEQFF	TGCAGCGTTGCACCGGTGGTAGCGGCTTACAATGAGCAGTTCTTC
many	10	.	TRBJ2-1	TRBV28	CASTPPFRFF	TGTGCCAGCACCCCGCCATTTAGGTTCTTC
many	15	TRBD2	TRBJ2-3	TRBV11-3	CASSWGSGKSDTQYF	TGTGCCAGCAGCTGGGGTAGCGGGAAATCAGATACGCAGTATTTT
.	14	.	TRBJ2-3	TRBV19	CASSIPYSADTQYF	TGTGCCAGTAGTATCCCCTATAGCGCAGATACGCAGTATTTT
few	17	TRBD2	TRBJ2-7	TRBV28	CASSFYTPPSGSHEQYF	TGTGCCAGCAGTTTCTACACCCCCCCCAGCGGGAGCCACGAGCAGTACTTC
many	13	.	TRBJ2-5	TRBV9	CASNGGNQETQYF	TGTGCCAGCAACGGCGGGAATCAAGAGACCCAGTACTTC
many	12	TRBD2	TRBJ2-1	TRBV6-1	CASNHGGNEQFF	TGTGCCAGCAATCACGGGGGGAATGAGCAGTTCTTC
many	17	TRBD1	TRBJ1-5	TRBV27	CASSLFYQGQGNQPQHF	TGTGCCAGCAGTTTATTCTATCAGGGACAGGGGAATCAGCCCCAGCATTTT
few	14	TRBD1	TRBJ2-1	TRBV6-2/TRBV6-3	CASSYPQGAWEQFF	TGTGCCAGCAGTTACCCACAGGGGGCATGGGAGCAGTTCTTC
many	15	.	TRBJ2-1	TRBV24-1	CATSEERGVGNEQFF	TGTGCCACCAGTGAAGAAAGGGGGGTTGGGAATGAGCAGTTCTTC
many	11	.	TRBJ2-7	TRBV14	CASSHGSEQYF	TGTGCCAGCAGCCATGGCTCCGAGCAGTACTTC
many	12	.	TRBJ2-7	TRBV28	CASSRDFYEQYF	TGTGCCAGCAGTCGGGACTTCTACGAGCAGTACTTC
many	15	TRBD2	TRBJ2-1	TRBV6-1	CASSELAGGPNEQFF	TGTGCCAGCAGTGAACTAGCGGGAGGGCCCAATGAGCAGTTCTTC
many	13	.	TRBJ2-5	TRBV6-5	CASSYYREETQYF	TGTGCCAGCAGTTACTACAGGGAAGAGACCCAGTACTTC
many	14	TRBD1	TRBJ1-1	TRBV20-1	CSARDLTGKIEAFF	TGCAGTGCTAGAGATCTGACAGGGAAAATTGAAGCTTTCTTT
many	13	.	TRBJ2-5	TRBV7-6	CASSLSGLETQYF	TGTGCCAGCAGCTTATCCGGCTTGGAGACCCAGTACTTC